Listed here is a single T cell receptor (beta chain). This clonotype was observed at least ten times. Its antigen remains undetermined. No base quality values were provided; no much bigger clone lies one nucleotide off. The CDR3, from cysteine to phenylalanine, totals 16 residues. Only the CDR3 portion is preserved as DNA: 48 bases, with reading frame beginning at the first base. A distance of 20 bases separates the germline ends of V and J, which lose 0 bases and 9 bases respectively. The germline V gene specifies LGHNA as CDR1 and YSLEER as CDR2. Only healthy Caucasian donors were included. The researchers also sequenced three unrelated adults who were not twins: a male aged 18 to 29, a male aged 50 to 60, and a female aged 50 to 60. Miltenyi CD45RO+ enrichment and human naive T-cell isolation kits were used to isolate memory (CD45RO+) and naive T cells from PBMC. Library method: 5' RACE. The run used an Illumina HiSeq 2000. Template switching added a universal primer binding site, and the final cDNA carried a unique molecular identifier that allowed TCR cDNA molecules to be counted accurately. Specific primers in the conserved constant-segment region were used to synthesize first-strand cDNA for TCR alpha and beta chains. To control for contamination, every cDNA library was double barcoded, receiving both a SMART-Mk sample barcode and Illumina barcodes. TruSeq adapter sequences along with Illumina sample barcodes were introduced in two successive PCR steps. TCR alpha and beta cDNA libraries were sequenced on the Illumina HiSeq platform with custom primers. Processing in the source paper ran as follows. Unique molecular identifiers were extracted from raw reads with MiGEC, and CDR3 positions were determined with MiXCR. For each individual, recombination models were inferred using an EM algorithm with the repgenHMM and IGoR tools. Shared clonotypes were analyzed with the tcR package in R, and sharing was normalized by the product of cloneset sizes. To study raw recombination free of thymic and clonal selection effects, out-of-frame nonproductive sequences were analyzed. The public sequencing data were trimmed at Q25 with fastp and processed into clonotypes with MiXCR by TCRdb, which kept only in-frame beta chains. Each record represents a unique CDR3 protein, reported with the most common genes and DNA among its rows. TCRdb, rather than the study authors, made the V and J calls. Present in this sample are about 430,000 distinct CDR3 sequences, about a fifth of which were seen just once. The biggest ten clones account for about 12% of the sample.

This sample was included in a study of identical twins (dated by TCRdb to 2015 to 2016). The study in broad terms: The study deep-sequenced TCR alpha and beta repertoires from monozygotic twins, unrelated adults of various ages and cord blood to test whether fetal clonotypes persist. To rule out contamination, replicate twin experiments were performed at different times with different library preparation protocols. Here is what the overall study found, with its caveats: Because the same donors could not be followed over many years, conclusions were based on cross-sectional statistical analysis. Zero-insertion analyses could be partly confounded by invariant T cells such as MAIT and iNKT, although diverse VJ usage argued against such confounding for most clonotypes. In monozygotic twins, recombination models systematically underestimated out-of-frame TCR alpha sharing, but the models matched the sharing seen between unrelated individuals. In beta out-of-frame sequences, excess twin sharing was weaker, because having fewer shared sequences lowered the signal-to-noise ratio. Compared with coincidental sharing between unrelated individuals, out-of-frame TCR alpha sequences shared between twins showed an excess of sequences with low generation probability. Fewer insertions were carried by abundant cord blood beta clonotypes, a similar but weaker trend appeared in young adult naive repertoires, and no such trend appeared in memory repertoires.

The rearranged chain carries TRBV4-3 and TRBJ1-2, with an unclear D gene assignment. This clonotype was obtained from a man in his fifties or sixties in good health. The specimen was naive T cells sorted from blood. This sample's cell subset or site label indicates: cells isolated with a human naive T-cell isolation kit. The DNA is as follows: TGCGCCAGCAGCCAAGAGAGTTCTTCCGGAGATTACAGCTACACCTTC. Translated, it reads CASSQESSSGDYSYTF.